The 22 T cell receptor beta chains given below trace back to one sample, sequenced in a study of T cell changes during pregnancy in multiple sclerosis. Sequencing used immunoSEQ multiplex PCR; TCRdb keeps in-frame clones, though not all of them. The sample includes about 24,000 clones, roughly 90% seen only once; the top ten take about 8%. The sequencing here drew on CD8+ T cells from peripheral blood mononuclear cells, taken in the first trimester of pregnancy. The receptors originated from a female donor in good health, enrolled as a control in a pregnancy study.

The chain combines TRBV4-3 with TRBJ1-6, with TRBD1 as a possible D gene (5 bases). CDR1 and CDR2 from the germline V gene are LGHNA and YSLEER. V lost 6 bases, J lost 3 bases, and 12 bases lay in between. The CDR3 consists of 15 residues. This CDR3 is CASSTDSSYNSPLHF. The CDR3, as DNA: TGCGCCAGCAGTACCGACAGCAGCTATAATTCACCCCTCCACTTT.

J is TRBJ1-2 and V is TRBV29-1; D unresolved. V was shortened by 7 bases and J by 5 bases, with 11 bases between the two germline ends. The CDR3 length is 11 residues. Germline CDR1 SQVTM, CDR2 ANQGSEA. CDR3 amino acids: CSADDNYGYTF. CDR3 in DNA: TGCAGCGCCGACGACAATTATGGCTACACCTTC.

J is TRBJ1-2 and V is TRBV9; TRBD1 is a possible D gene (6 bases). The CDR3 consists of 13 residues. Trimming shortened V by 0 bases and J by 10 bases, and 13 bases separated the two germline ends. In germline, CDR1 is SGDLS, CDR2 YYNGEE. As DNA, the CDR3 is TGTGCCAGCAGCGTAGTTTCGGGGGGGGCCTACACCTTC. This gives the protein CASSVVSGGAYTF.

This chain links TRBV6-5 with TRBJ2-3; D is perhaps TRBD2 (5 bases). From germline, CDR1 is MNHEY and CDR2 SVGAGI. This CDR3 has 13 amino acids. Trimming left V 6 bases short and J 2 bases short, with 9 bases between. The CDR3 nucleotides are TGTGCCAGCAGCCAGCGGAACACAGATACGCAGTATTTT. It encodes CASSQRNTDTQYF.

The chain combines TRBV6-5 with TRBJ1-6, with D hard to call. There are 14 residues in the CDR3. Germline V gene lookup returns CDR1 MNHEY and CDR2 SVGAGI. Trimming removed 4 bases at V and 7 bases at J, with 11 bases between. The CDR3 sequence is CASSLFPRNSPLHF. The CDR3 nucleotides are TGTGCCAGCAGTTTGTTTCCGAGGAATTCACCCCTCCACTTT.

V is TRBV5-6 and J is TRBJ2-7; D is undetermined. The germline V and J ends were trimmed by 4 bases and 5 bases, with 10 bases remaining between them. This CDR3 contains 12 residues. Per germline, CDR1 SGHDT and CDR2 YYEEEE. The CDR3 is CASSPPSNEQYF. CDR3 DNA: TGTGCCAGCAGCCCGCCGTCTAACGAGCAGTACTTC.

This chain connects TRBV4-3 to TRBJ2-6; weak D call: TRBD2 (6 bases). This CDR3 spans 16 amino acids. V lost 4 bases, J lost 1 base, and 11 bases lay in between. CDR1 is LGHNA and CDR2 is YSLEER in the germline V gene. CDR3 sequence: CASSPPGGSGANVLTF. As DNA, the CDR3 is TGCGCCAGCAGCCCCCCTGGGGGGTCTGGGGCCAACGTCCTGACTTTC.

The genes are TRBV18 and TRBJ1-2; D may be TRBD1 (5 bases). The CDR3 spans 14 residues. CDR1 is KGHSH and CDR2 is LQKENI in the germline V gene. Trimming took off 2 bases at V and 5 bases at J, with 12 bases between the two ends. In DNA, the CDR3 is TGTGCCAGCTCACCAGGCAGGGAGGATTATGGCTACACCTTC. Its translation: CASSPGREDYGYTF.

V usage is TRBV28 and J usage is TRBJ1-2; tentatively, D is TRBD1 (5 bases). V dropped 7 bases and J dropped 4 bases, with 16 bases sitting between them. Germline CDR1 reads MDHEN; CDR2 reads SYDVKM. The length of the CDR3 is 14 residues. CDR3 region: CASTNNDRLYGYTF. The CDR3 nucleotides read TGTGCCAGCACCAACAATGACAGACTCTATGGCTACACCTTC.

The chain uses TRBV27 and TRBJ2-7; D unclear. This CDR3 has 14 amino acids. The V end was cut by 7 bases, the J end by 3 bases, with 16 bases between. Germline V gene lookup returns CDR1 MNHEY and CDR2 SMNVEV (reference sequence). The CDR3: CASKTAINFYEQYF. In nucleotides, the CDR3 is TGTGCCAGCAAAACCGCAATAAACTTCTACGAGCAGTACTTC.

As DNA, the CDR3 is TGTGCCAGCCTAGACAGGGGCACTGAAGCTTTCTTT. Its translation: CASLDRGTEAFF. The chain has TRBV27 and TRBJ1-1; 8 bases map to TRBD1. V was clipped by 8 bases and J by 4 bases; unmatched bases: 3. Germline CDR1 reads MNHEY; CDR2 reads SMNVEV (reference sequence). The CDR3 is made up of 12 amino acids.

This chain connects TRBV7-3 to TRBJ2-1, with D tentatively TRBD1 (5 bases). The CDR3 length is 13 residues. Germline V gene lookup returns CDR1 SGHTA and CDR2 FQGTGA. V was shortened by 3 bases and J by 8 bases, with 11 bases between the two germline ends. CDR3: CASSLRGHDEQFF. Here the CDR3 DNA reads TGTGCCAGCAGCTTGCGCGGACACGATGAGCAGTTCTTC.

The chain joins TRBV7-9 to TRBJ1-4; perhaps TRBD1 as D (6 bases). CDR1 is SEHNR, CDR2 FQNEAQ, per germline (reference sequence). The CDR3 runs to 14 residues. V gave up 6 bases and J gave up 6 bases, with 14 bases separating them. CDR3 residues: CASRLPGGDEKLFF. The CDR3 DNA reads TGTGCCAGCAGATTGCCTGGGGGCGATGAAAAACTGTTTTTT.

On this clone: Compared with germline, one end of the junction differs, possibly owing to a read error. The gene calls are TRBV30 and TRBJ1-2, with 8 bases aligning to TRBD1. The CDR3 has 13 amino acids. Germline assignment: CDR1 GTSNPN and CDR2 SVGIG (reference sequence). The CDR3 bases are TGTGCCTGGAGCTCGGACAGGGCCCATGGCCACACCTTC. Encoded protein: CAWSSDRAHGHTF.

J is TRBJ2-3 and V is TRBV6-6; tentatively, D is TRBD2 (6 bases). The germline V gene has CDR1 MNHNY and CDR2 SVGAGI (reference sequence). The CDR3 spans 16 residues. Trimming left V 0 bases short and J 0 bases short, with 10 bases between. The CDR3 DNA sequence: TGTGCCAGCAGTTACTCTTGGGGAGGTAGCACAGATACGCAGTATTTT. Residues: CASSYSWGGSTDTQYF.

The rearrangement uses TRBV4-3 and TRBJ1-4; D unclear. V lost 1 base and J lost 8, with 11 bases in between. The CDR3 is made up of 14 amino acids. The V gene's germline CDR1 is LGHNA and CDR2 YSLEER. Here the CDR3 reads CASSQVRGGEKLFF. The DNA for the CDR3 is TGCGCCAGCAGCCAAGTTCGAGGAGGGGAAAAACTGTTTTTT.

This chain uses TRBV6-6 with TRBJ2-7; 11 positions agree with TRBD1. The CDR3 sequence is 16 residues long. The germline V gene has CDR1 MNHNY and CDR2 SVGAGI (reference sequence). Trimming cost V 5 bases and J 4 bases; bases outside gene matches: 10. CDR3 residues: CASSPTSDRGPYEQYF. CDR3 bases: TGTGCCAGCAGTCCTACCTCGGACAGGGGGCCATACGAGCAGTACTTC.

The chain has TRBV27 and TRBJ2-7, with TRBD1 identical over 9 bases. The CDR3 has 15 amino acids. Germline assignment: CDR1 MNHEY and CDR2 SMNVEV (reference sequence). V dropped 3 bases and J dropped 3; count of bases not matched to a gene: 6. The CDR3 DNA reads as TGTGCCAGCAGTTTGGGGACAGGGTTGGGCTACGAGCAGTACTTC. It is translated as CASSLGTGLGYEQYF.

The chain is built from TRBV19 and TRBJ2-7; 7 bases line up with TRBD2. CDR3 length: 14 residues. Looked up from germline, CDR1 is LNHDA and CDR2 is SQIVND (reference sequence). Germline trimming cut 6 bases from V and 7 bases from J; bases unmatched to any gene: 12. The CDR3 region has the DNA TGTGCCAGTAGCAACCGGGACTACTACGAGGAGCAGTACTTC. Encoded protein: CASSNRDYYEEQYF.

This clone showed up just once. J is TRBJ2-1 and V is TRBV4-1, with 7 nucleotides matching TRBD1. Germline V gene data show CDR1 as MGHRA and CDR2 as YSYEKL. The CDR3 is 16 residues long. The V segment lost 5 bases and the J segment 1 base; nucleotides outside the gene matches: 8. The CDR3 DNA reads TGCGCCAGCAGCTTCCGGACAGGTAATTCCTACAATGAGCAGTTCTTC. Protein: CASSFRTGNSYNEQFF.

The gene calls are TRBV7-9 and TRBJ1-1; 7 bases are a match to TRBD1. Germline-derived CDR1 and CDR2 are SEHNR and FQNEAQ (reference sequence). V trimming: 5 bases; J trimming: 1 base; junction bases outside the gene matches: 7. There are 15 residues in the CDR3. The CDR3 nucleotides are TGTGCCAGCAGCCGCAGGGGGGTAGGGAACACTGAAGCTTTCTTT. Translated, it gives CASSRRGVGNTEAFF.

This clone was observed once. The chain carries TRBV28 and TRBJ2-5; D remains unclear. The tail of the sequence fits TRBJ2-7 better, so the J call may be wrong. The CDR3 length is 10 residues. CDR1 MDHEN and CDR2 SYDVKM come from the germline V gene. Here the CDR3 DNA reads TGTGCCAGCAGCACCTACGAGCAGTACTTC. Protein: CASSTYEQYF.